These 14 T cell receptor beta chains came from one sample sequenced in a study of control samples from healthy donors and cancer patients. The repertoire was sequenced with immunoSEQ multiplex PCR; TCRdb's copy has only in-frame clones and lacks some. The table lists 51,000 or so clones, about four fifths of them singletons. The sequenced sample was blood. These receptors were collected from a man between 65 and 85 years old in good health.

The rearrangement uses TRBV6-1 and TRBJ2-3, with D hard to call. CDR1 and CDR2 from the germline V gene are MNHNS and SASEGT. V lost 2 bases and J lost 6, with 6 bases in between. CDR3 length: 12 residues. CDR3 in amino acids: CASSEKWDTQYF. CDR3 DNA sequence: TGTGCCAGCAGTGAAAAGTGGGATACGCAGTATTTT.

This chain uses TRBV10-3 with TRBJ1-1; D not resolved. This CDR3 region has 14 residues. The germline V gene encodes CDR1 ENHRY and CDR2 SYGVKD. Trimming cost V 2 bases and J 1 base, with 8 bases left between them. CDR3 sequence: CAISETPENTEAFF. The CDR3 DNA is TGTGCCATCAGTGAGACCCCAGAGAACACTGAAGCTTTCTTT.

The chain joins TRBV28 to TRBJ2-1, with 10 bases aligning to TRBD1. The germline gives CDR1 MDHEN, CDR2 SYDVKM. This CDR3 comprises 16 residues. Losses at the gene ends were 2 bases for V and 3 bases for J; bases not matched to a gene: 4. The CDR3 sequence: CASSLSGQGGYNEQFF. CDR3 DNA: TGTGCCAGCAGTTTAAGCGGACAGGGGGGCTACAATGAGCAGTTCTTC.

The V call is TRBV5-4, the J call TRBJ1-6, with D unresolved. Trimming pared 6 bases from V and 0 bases from J, leaving 13 bases between. The germline CDR1 and CDR2 sequences are SGHNT and YYREEE (reference sequence). CDR3 size: 16 residues. Here the CDR3 reads CASTRSGSSYNSPLHF. CDR3 in DNA: TGTGCCAGCACCCGATCGGGAAGCTCCTATAATTCACCCCTCCACTTT. Combining the CDR3 with reference TRBV5-4 and TRBJ1-6 gives the whole variable domain ETGVTQSPTHLIKTRGQQVTLRCSSQSGHNTVSWYQQALGQGPQFIFQYYREEENGRGNFPPRFSGLQFPNYSSELNVNALELDDSALYLCASTRSGSSYNSPLHFGNGTRLTVT.

This chain connects TRBV5-4 to TRBJ2-5, with TRBD2 identical over 8 bases. Germline trimming cut 0 bases from V and 2 bases from J; bases unmatched to any gene: 3. The CDR3 is 15 residues long. Germline assignment: CDR1 SGHNT and CDR2 YYREEE (reference sequence). The CDR3 nucleotides are TGTGCCAGCAGCTTGGTAATAGCGGGGCAAGAGACCCAGTACTTC. Encoded protein: CASSLVIAGQETQYF.

The rearrangement links TRBV11-1 to TRBJ1-4; no definite D call. This CDR3 spans 14 amino acids. CDR1 is SGHAT and CDR2 is FQDESV in the germline V gene (reference sequence). V lost 5 bases to trimming and J lost 5 bases, with 12 bases between them. CDR3 amino acids: CASSHPQKNEKLFF. The CDR3 region has the DNA TGTGCCAGCAGCCACCCCCAAAAGAATGAAAAACTGTTTTTT. The variable domain in full, with the rest retrieved from reference TRBV11-1 and TRBJ1-4, is EAEVAQSPRYKITEKSQAVAFWCDPISGHATLYWYRQILGQGPELLVQFQDESVVDDSQLPKDRFSAERLKGVDSTLKIQPAELGDSAMYLCASSHPQKNEKLFFGSGTQLSVL.

The rearrangement uses TRBV11-2 and TRBJ2-2; 12 nucleotides agree with TRBD2. Unmatched junction bases numbered 3, after V lost 3 bases and J lost 4 bases. Germline CDR1 and CDR2: SGHAT and FQNNGV. The CDR3 contains 16 residues. CDR3 region: CASSFSLAGGTGELFF. CDR3 DNA sequence: TGTGCCAGCAGCTTCTCACTAGCGGGGGGCACCGGGGAGCTGTTTTTT. Drawing the rest from reference TRBV11-2 and TRBJ2-2, the complete variable domain is EAGVAQSPRYKIIEKRQSVAFWCNPISGHATLYWYQQILGQGPKLLIQFQNNGVVDDSQLPKDRFSAERLKGVDSTLKIQPAKLEDSAVYLCASSFSLAGGTGELFFGEGSRLTVL.

The chain couples TRBV5-6 to TRBJ2-1; TRBD2 matches 13 bases. V shed 4 bases and J 1 base; nucleotides not matched to a gene: 8. This CDR3 has 18 amino acids. Germline V CDR1 and CDR2: SGHDT, YYEEEE. CDR3 region: CASSPLPGLAGSYNEQFF. CDR3 DNA sequence: TGTGCCAGCAGCCCCCTCCCGGGACTAGCGGGATCCTACAATGAGCAGTTCTTC.

The V call is TRBV4-1, the J call TRBJ1-1, with unresolved D. Between the trimmed V and J ends, which lost 1 base and 6 bases, there was a span of 12 bases. Germline V gives CDR1 MGHRA, CDR2 YSYEKL. CDR3 length: 14 residues. CDR3 in amino acids: CASSQGGGHAEAFF. CDR3 nucleotides: TGCGCCAGCAGCCAAGGAGGAGGGCATGCTGAAGCTTTCTTT.

The rearrangement links TRBV6-1 to TRBJ2-7; no clear D gene. Trimming took off 5 bases at V and 5 bases at J, with 16 bases between the two ends. The CDR3 is made up of 14 amino acids. Germline CDR1 and CDR2: MNHNS and SASEGT. Here the CDR3 DNA reads TGTGCCAGCAGTTTGACACCCTCAAGCGACGAGCAGTACTTC. Its protein is CASSLTPSSDEQYF.

This chain connects TRBV30 to TRBJ1-5; D perhaps matches TRBD1 (6 bases). The CDR3 spans 14 residues. Deletions cut 2 bases from V and 6 bases from J, with 14 bases between. Germline CDR1 GTSNPN, CDR2 SVGIG (reference sequence). CDR3 sequence: CAWSRGAGGQPQHF. The CDR3 coding sequence is TGTGCCTGGAGTCGGGGGGCGGGAGGTCAGCCCCAGCATTTT. Full variable domain (missing parts from reference TRBV30 and TRBJ1-5): SQTIHQWPATLVQPVGSPLSLECTVEGTSNPNLYWYRQAAGRGLQLLFYSVGIGQISSEVPQNLSASRPQDRQFILSSKKLLLSDSGFYLCAWSRGAGGQPQHFGDGTRLSIL.

CDR3 amino acids: CASNSEEGNLYSNQPQHF. CDR3 in DNA: TGTGCCAGCAATAGCGAGGAAGGCAATTTATATAGCAATCAGCCCCAGCATTTT. The rearrangement joins TRBV28 to TRBJ1-5, with no clear D. The V end was cut by 7 bases, the J end by 0 bases, with 22 bases between. The CDR3 extends over 18 amino acids. CDR1 is MDHEN and CDR2 is SYDVKM in the germline V gene.

The V gene is TRBV11-2, the J gene TRBJ2-2; the match to TRBD2 covers 12 bases. V lost 4 bases to trimming and J lost 6 bases; unmatched junction nucleotides: 3. Germline assignment: CDR1 SGHAT and CDR2 FQNNGV. This CDR3 spans 15 amino acids. As DNA, the CDR3 is TGTGCCAGCAGCTCTCTAGCGGGGGGGCCCGGGGAGCTGTTTTTT. It encodes CASSSLAGGPGELFF. The full variable domain, with the rest looked up from reference TRBV11-2 and TRBJ2-2, is EAGVAQSPRYKIIEKRQSVAFWCNPISGHATLYWYQQILGQGPKLLIQFQNNGVVDDSQLPKDRFSAERLKGVDSTLKIQPAKLEDSAVYLCASSSLAGGPGELFFGEGSRLTVL.

The rearrangement joins TRBV15 to TRBJ2-1, with 9 bases aligning to TRBD2. The CDR3 length is 15 residues. Germline values: CDR1 LNHNV, CDR2 YYDKDF (reference sequence). V shed 5 bases, J shed 10 bases, and the junction held 12 bases outside the gene matches. The CDR3 sequence: CATSQGLAVLGEQFF. The CDR3 DNA follows: TGTGCCACCAGCCAGGGACTAGCAGTCTTGGGGGAGCAGTTCTTC.